The 24 T cell receptor beta chains listed next were all sequenced from one sample in a study of blood T cell repertoires in COVID-19. Sequencing used immunoSEQ multiplex PCR; TCRdb keeps in-frame clones, though not all of them. This sample has around 130,000 clones, with approximately 86% found just once. Sequencing input: PBMCs or T cells enriched from blood (not recorded which). The receptors here all came from a woman aged 45-65 years who had recovered from COVID-19.

The chain's CDR3 is CASSFPDTPYEQYF. The DNA of the CDR3 is TGTGCCAGCAGCTTCCCGGACACCCCGTACGAGCAGTACTTC. The rearrangement joins TRBV7-2 to TRBJ2-7; possible D gene TRBD1, 5 bases. CDR1 is SGHTA and CDR2 is FQGNSA in the germline V gene. The V end lost 3 bases, the J end lost 4 bases, and 13 bases lay between the germline ends. The CDR3 covers 14 residues.

The rearrangement joins TRBV3-1 (or the pseudogene TRBV3-2) to TRBJ2-7, with 8 bases that match TRBD2. The germline V gene has CDR1 LGHDT and CDR2 YNNKEL (reference sequence). The CDR3 is 15 amino acids. The V gene end was trimmed by 4 bases and the J gene end by 6 bases; junction bases not matched to a gene: 11. This chain's CDR3 is CASSPGGVVTVEQYF. Here the CDR3 DNA reads TGTGCCAGCAGCCCGGGGGGGGTAGTGACGGTCGAGCAGTACTTC.

This clone was counted a few times. V and J are TRBV7-2 and TRBJ1-3, with a possible D match to TRBD1 (5 bases). CDR1 is SGHTA and CDR2 is FQGNSA in the germline V gene. This CDR3 comprises 16 residues. Trimming stripped 3 bases from V and 0 bases from J, with 12 bases between. The chain's CDR3 is CASSLNDGHSGNTIYF. DNA for the CDR3: TGTGCCAGCAGCTTGAATGACGGACACTCTGGAAACACCATATATTTT. Filled out from reference TRBV7-2 and TRBJ1-3, the complete variable domain reads GAGVSQSPSNKVTEKGKDVELRCDPISGHTALYWYRQSLGQGLEFLIYFQGNSAPDKSGLPSDRFSAERTGGSVSTLTIQRTQQEDSAVYLCASSLNDGHSGNTIYFGEGSWLTVV.

The rearrangement links TRBV19 to TRBJ2-7, with TRBD1 matching over 8 bases. This CDR3 has 13 amino acids. Looked up from germline, CDR1 is LNHDA and CDR2 is SQIVND (reference sequence). Trimming removed 6 bases from V and 4 bases from J; junction bases left unmatched: 5. The CDR3 DNA sequence: TGTGCCAGTAGGGGGACAGGAGAATACGAGCAGTACTTC. Translation gives CASRGTGEYEQYF.

The V and J genes are TRBV3-1 (or the pseudogene TRBV3-2) and TRBJ2-1, with unresolved D. Germline CDR1 reads LGHDT; CDR2 reads YNNKEL (reference sequence). V was pared by 0 bases and J by 0 bases, with 6 bases between. The CDR3 runs to 15 residues. CDR3 protein: CASSQDPSSYNEQFF. Written as DNA, the CDR3 is TGTGCCAGCAGCCAAGATCCGAGCTCCTACAATGAGCAGTTCTTC.

J is TRBJ1-2 and V is TRBV21-1; the table calls TRBD1, which could not be checked here. TRBV21-1 is an annotated pseudogene. This CDR3 is 18 amino acids long. CDR3 amino acids: CASSKVVSGGVHNYGYTF. The CDR3 nucleotides are TGTGCCAGCAGCAAAGTAGTATCAGGGGGCGTACATAACTATGGCTACACCTTC.

The J gene is TRBJ2-1, the V gene TRBV18; tentative D call: TRBD2 (6 bases). With 6 bases removed from V and 0 bases from J, the gap between germline ends came to 12 bases. This CDR3 spans 15 amino acids. The germline CDR1 and CDR2 sequences are KGHSH and LQKENI. CDR3 sequence: CASSPEGYSYNEQFF. CDR3 bases: TGTGCCAGCTCTCCGGAGGGGTACTCCTACAATGAGCAGTTCTTC.

This chain links TRBV21-1 with TRBJ2-5; the DNA was not used to check the table's D call, TRBD1. TRBV21-1 is reported as a pseudogene. The length of the CDR3 is 15 residues. The CDR3 region is CASSRRQGKNETQYF. The CDR3 nucleotides read TGTGCCAGCAGCAGAAGACAGGGGAAAAACGAGACCCAGTACTTC.

The chain's CDR3 is CASSPSQANEKLFF. In nucleotides, the CDR3 is TGTGCCAGCTCACCGTCGCAGGCTAATGAAAAACTGTTTTTT. The V and J genes are TRBV18 and TRBJ1-4; D not certain. Trimming removed 3 bases from V and 3 bases from J, with 8 bases in between. This CDR3 contains 14 residues. CDR1 and CDR2 from the germline V gene are KGHSH and LQKENI.

The DNA for the CDR3 is TGCGCCAGCAGCCCAGGGACAGGGCTGAACACTGAAGCTTTCTTT. It translates to CASSPGTGLNTEAFF. J is TRBJ1-1 and V is TRBV4-3, with TRBD1 identical over 9 bases. V dropped 4 bases and J dropped 0; count of bases not matched to a gene: 3. The CDR3 consists of 15 residues. Germline values: CDR1 LGHNA, CDR2 YSLEER.

This chain connects TRBV12-3 or TRBV12-4 to TRBJ1-2, with 9 bases identical to TRBD1. The CDR3 is 12 amino acids. J gave up 6 bases and V 5 bases, and 1 base lay outside the gene matches. CDR3: CASSRQGDGYTF. Written as DNA, the CDR3 is TGTGCCAGCAGTAGACAGGGGGATGGCTACACCTTC.

The chain links TRBV29-1 to TRBJ1-4, with a possible D match to TRBD1 (6 bases). There are 15 residues in the CDR3. V was clipped by 1 base and J by 4 bases, with 13 bases between them. Germline V CDR1 and CDR2: SQVTM, ANQGSEA. CDR3 loop: CSVEAGRRGNEKLFF. The DNA of the CDR3 is TGCAGCGTTGAAGCCGGTCGCAGGGGTAATGAAAAACTGTTTTTT.

This clone was seen once. The chain recombines TRBV29-1 with TRBJ1-5, with D possibly matching TRBD1 (5 bases). V was clipped by 6 bases and J by 2 bases, with 14 bases between them. CDR3 length equals 14 residues. Germline CDR1 is SQVTM and CDR2 is ANQGSEA. As DNA, the CDR3 is TGCAGCGTCCCTCGCAGGGTTTGCAATCAGCCCCAGCATTTT. Amino acids: CSVPRRVCNQPQHF.

Only one count was recorded for this clone. This chain links TRBV18 with TRBJ1-4, with 10 bases matching TRBD1. With V trimmed by 3 bases and J by 7 bases, 5 bases remained unmatched. The CDR3 runs 15 residues. Germline V gene data show CDR1 as KGHSH and CDR2 as LQKENI. As DNA, the CDR3 is TGTGCCAGCTCACCCGACAGGGGGCCAGGTGAAAAACTGTTTTTT. Translating it yields CASSPDRGPGEKLFF. Full variable domain (outside the CDR3, taken from reference TRBV18 and TRBJ1-4): NAGVMQNPRHLVRRRGQEARLRCSPMKGHSHVYWYRQLPEEGLKFMVYLQKENIIDESGMPKERFSAEFPKEGPSILRIQQVVRGDSAAYFCASSPDRGPGEKLFFGSGTQLSVL.

This clone was picked up a small number of times. The CDR3 loop reads CASSTGIRNTIYF. DNA for the CDR3: TGTGCCAGCAGTACAGGGATAAGAAACACCATATATTTT. The chain links TRBV2 to TRBJ1-3; maybe TRBD1 (6 bases). CDR3 length: 13 residues. The germline V gene encodes CDR1 SNHLY and CDR2 FYNNEI. The ends were cut back, 5 bases at V and 5 bases at J, with 10 bases in the middle.

The J gene is TRBJ2-3, the V gene TRBV9, with TRBD2 matching over 10 bases. The CDR3 loop spans 16 amino acids. CDR1 is SGDLS and CDR2 is YYNGEE in the germline V gene. V dropped 4 bases and J dropped 0; count of bases not matched to a gene: 5. The CDR3, as DNA: TGTGCCAGCAGCATAAGGACTAGCGGAAGCACAGATACGCAGTATTTT. Residues: CASSIRTSGSTDTQYF.

The rearrangement uses TRBV4-2 and TRBJ1-2; D is uncertain. The CDR3 contains 17 residues. The V and J ends lost 0 bases and 4 bases respectively, with 18 bases between them. Germline assignment: CDR1 LGHNA and CDR2 YNFKEQ. CDR3 coding DNA: TGTGCCAGCAGCCAAGATGGAGGTTGGGGTTCGGGCTATGGCTACACCTTC. Translation: CASSQDGGWGSGYGYTF.

The rearrangement links TRBV2 to TRBJ2-1; 7 bases line up with TRBD1. Germline CDR1 reads SNHLY; CDR2 reads FYNNEI. This CDR3 is 14 amino acids long. V trimming: 1 base; J trimming: 9 bases; junction bases outside the gene matches: 6. The CDR3 protein is CASSEEKGAGEQFF. The CDR3 nucleotides read TGTGCCAGCAGTGAAGAAAAGGGGGCGGGTGAGCAGTTCTTC.

This clone is a singleton in its sample. J is TRBJ1-2 and V is TRBV6-5; D may be TRBD1 (5 bases). This CDR3 is 16 amino acids long. V was cut by 0 bases and J by 8 bases, with 19 bases left in between. The germline V gene has CDR1 MNHEY and CDR2 SVGAGI. This CDR3 is CASSYSKAGHRVGYTF. DNA of the CDR3: TGTGCCAGCAGTTACTCGAAAGCAGGGCATCGAGTCGGCTACACCTTC.

This chain links TRBV24-1 with TRBJ2-3; 12 positions agree with TRBD1. V lost 4 bases, J lost 3 bases, and 7 bases stayed unmatched. The germline V gene encodes CDR1 KGHDR and CDR2 SFDVKD. This CDR3 comprises 17 residues. DNA for the CDR3: TGTGCCACCAGTGAGGCGGGACAGGGGGCTATAACAGATACGCAGTATTTT. Amino acid sequence: CATSEAGQGAITDTQYF.

The V gene is TRBV13, the J gene TRBJ2-1, with 8 bases lining up with TRBD1. The CDR3 is 14 amino acids. CDR1 is PRHDT and CDR2 is FYEKMQ in the germline V gene (reference sequence). After removal of 5 bases from V and 5 bases from J, the junction contained 5 bases not matched to a gene. CDR3 DNA: TGTGCCAGCAGCCTGAGACAGGGGCACAATGAGCAGTTCTTC. It specifies CASSLRQGHNEQFF.

V and J are TRBV6-5 and TRBJ1-4, with 9 bases that match TRBD1. Per germline, CDR1 MNHEY and CDR2 SVGAGI. This CDR3 comprises 15 residues. Trimming cost V 2 bases and J 8 bases; bases outside gene matches: 6. Here the CDR3 DNA reads TGTGCCAGCAGTTACGGGGACAGGGTCGCGGAAAAACTGTTTTTT. The encoded protein is CASSYGDRVAEKLFF.

The V call is TRBV5-1, the J call TRBJ2-1; 8 bases agree with TRBD1. Trimming removed 2 bases from V and 0 bases from J; junction bases left unmatched: 4. Per the germline V gene, CDR1 is SGHRS and CDR2 is YFSETQ. There are 16 residues in the CDR3. The CDR3 DNA sequence: TGCGCCAGCAGCTTCCAGGGGGCGAGCTCCTACAATGAGCAGTTCTTC. This gives the protein CASSFQGASSYNEQFF.

The gene calls are TRBV5-3 and TRBJ2-6; tentative D call: TRBD1 (5 bases). TRBV5-3 is known as an ORF, though its function is uncertain. The CDR3 loop spans 20 amino acids. Trimming shortened V by 4 bases and J by 0 bases, and 23 bases separated the two germline ends. Written as DNA, the CDR3 is TGTGCCAGAAGCCCCCCTCTGGTGTGGACATCCCTCTCTGGGGCCAACGTCCTGACTTTC. Translation gives CARSPPLVWTSLSGANVLTF.